This is a list of T cell receptor beta chains from one sample in a study of response to subunit inactivated influenza vaccine. Using its own MiXCR run on the RT-PCR reads, TCRdb lists one record per CDR3 protein. The sample lists 800,000 to 1,000,000 distinct CDR3 sequences; over 20% were seen once. The input for sequencing was PBMCs from blood, taken 5 days after vaccination. The source of these receptors is a man between 45 and 60 years old who received an inactivated influenza vaccine. The CDR3 runs from the conserved cysteine through the conserved F or W. D genes are given only for firm matches. For some rows the clone size is stated as once, few or many, or as a class when expanded; others skip it.

D gene	J gene	V gene	clone size	CDR3 length	CDR3 DNA	CDR3 protein
TRBD2	TRBJ2-1	TRBV5-6	few	17	TGTGCCAGCAGCTTGGGGACTAGCTTGTTCTCCTACAATGAGCAGTTCTTC	CASSLGTSLFSYNEQFF
-	TRBJ2-5	TRBV7-9	-	14	TGTGCCAGCAGCCGAATAAACAGGGTCTCGACCCAGTACTTC	CASSRINRVSTQYF
-	TRBJ1-2	TRBV5-5	-	12	TGTGCCAGCAGCTTCACGGGCTTCGGCTACACCTTC	CASSFTGFGYTF
-	TRBJ2-3	TRBV5-5	-	16	TGTGCCAGCAGCTTTCCTTCGCTCAAAGACACAGATACGCAGTATTTT	CASSFPSLKDTDTQYF
TRBD1	TRBJ2-5	TRBV18	-	17	TGTGCCAGCTCACAAATATACCCGGGACAGGGGACAGAGACCCAGTACTTC	CASSQIYPGQGTETQYF
TRBD2	TRBJ2-7	TRBV12-3/TRBV12-4	-	13	TGTGCCAGCAGTTTTGGTTGGGAGGGCGAGCAGTACTTC	CASSFGWEGEQYF
-	TRBJ1-5	TRBV7-8	-	13	TGTGCCAGCAGCTTAGGACCGGATCAGCCCCAGCATTTT	CASSLGPDQPQHF
-	TRBJ2-1	TRBV5-1	few	15	TGCGCCAGCACCCCCCTGGAGGGGTTGAGGAATGAGCAGTTCTTC	CASTPLEGLRNEQFF
-	TRBJ2-5	TRBV20-1	-	14	TGCAGTGCCAATCCACTAGTGGCGCAAGAGACCCAGTACTTC	CSANPLVAQETQYF
-	TRBJ1-1	TRBV5-1	-	14	TGCGCCAGCAGCTTGGAGGCAGGGATCACTGAAGCTTTCTTT	CASSLEAGITEAFF
-	TRBJ2-7	TRBV4-1	few	13	TGCGCCAGCAGCCCTAGAGAAACCTACGAGCAGTACTTC	CASSPRETYEQYF
TRBD1	TRBJ1-5	TRBV2	-	14	TGTGCCAGCAGTCAAACAGGGGCTAATCAGCCCCAGCATTTT	CASSQTGANQPQHF
TRBD2	TRBJ2-1	TRBV29-1	-	13	TGCAGCTCCTTAGCGGGGGGGTACAATGAGCAGTTCTTC	CSSLAGGYNEQFF
-	TRBJ1-5	TRBV9	few	13	TGTGCCAGCAGCGTAGGCGCGGGTCAGCCCCAGCATTTT	CASSVGAGQPQHF
-	TRBJ1-2	TRBV6-6	few	12	TGTGCCACCATAAACCCTAACTATGGCTACACCTTC	CATINPNYGYTF
TRBD1	TRBJ1-2	TRBV5-1	-	15	TGCGCCAGCAGCTTAGGGGACAGGGACAATGTTGGCTACACCTTC	CASSLGDRDNVGYTF
-	TRBJ2-2	TRBV29-1	many	14	TGCAGCGTTGCTAACGCAGGGGCCGTCGGGGAGCTGTTTTTT	CSVANAGAVGELFF
-	TRBJ2-3	TRBV20-1	few	12	TGCAGTGCCCCACCCGGCAGGGGTACGCAGTATTTT	CSAPPGRGTQYF
TRBD2	TRBJ2-1	TRBV20-1	-	18	TGCAGTGCTAGATCGCTAGCGGGTCCGGGGAGCTCCTACAATGAGCAGTTCTTC	CSARSLAGPGSSYNEQFF
TRBD2	TRBJ2-2	TRBV28	-	16	TGTGCCAGCACCCTTCAGGGACTAGCGGGCACCGGGGAGCTGTTTTTT	CASTLQGLAGTGELFF
-	TRBJ2-1	TRBV6-5	-	16	TGTGCCAGCAGTTACCTGTGGGGCGCCGGTTACAATGAGCAGTTCTTC	CASSYLWGAGYNEQFF
-	TRBJ1-4	TRBV7-9	few	15	TGTGCCAGCAGCCTGGGGTTTGCAACTAATGAAAAACTGTTTTTT	CASSLGFATNEKLFF
-	TRBJ2-7	TRBV7-2	many	13	TGTGCCAGCAGCTCCCAACACTCGTCCGAGCAGTACTTC	CASSSQHSSEQYF
-	TRBJ2-3	TRBV5-1	few	13	TGCGCCAGCAGCACAAGGAGAGCAGATACGCAGTATTTT	CASSTRRADTQYF
-	TRBJ2-3	TRBV20-1	-	13	TGCAGTGCTTTTACTAGCCTTGGAGATACGCAGTATTTT	CSAFTSLGDTQYF
-	TRBJ2-5	TRBV10-3	-	13	TGTGCCATCAGTGGCCAGGGCGGTGAGACCCAGTACTTC	CAISGQGGETQYF
TRBD2	TRBJ2-7	TRBV18	many	15	TGTGCCAGCTCACTAAGCGGGACTACCCCCTACGAGCAGTACTTC	CASSLSGTTPYEQYF
-	TRBJ2-5	TRBV5-8	-	15	TGTGCCAGCAGCTTGCGTGGGGACCCCCCGGAGACCCAGTACTTC	CASSLRGDPPETQYF
-	TRBJ2-5	TRBV20-1	-	12	TGCAGTGCTAGGATAGGGCAAGAGACCCAGTACTTC	CSARIGQETQYF
-	TRBJ2-7	TRBV5-1	many	18	TGCGCCAGCAGCTTGGAGGAAGCGGCTGCGTCTCCTGGGTACGAGCAGTACTTC	CASSLEEAAASPGYEQYF
-	TRBJ2-3	TRBV20-1	many	15	TGCAGTGCTAGAGATCCCAGGGAAGGAGCGGATACGCAGTATTTT	CSARDPREGADTQYF
-	TRBJ2-7	TRBV20-1	-	14	TGCAGTGCTAGAGGGACAATGGGGGCGTTCGAGCAGTACTTC	CSARGTMGAFEQYF
TRBD1	TRBJ2-1	TRBV2	-	12	TGTGCCAGCAGTGACCCGGGGACAGTCCCGTTCTTC	CASSDPGTVPFF
-	TRBJ1-1	TRBV12-3/TRBV12-4	-	14	TGTGCCAGCAGGTCAACGAGCATGAACACTGAAGCTTTCTTT	CASRSTSMNTEAFF
-	TRBJ2-2	TRBV7-2	-	14	TGTGCCAGAGGGGGGAGTACGAACACCGGGGAGCTGTTTTTT	CARGGSTNTGELFF
-	TRBJ2-3	TRBV4-3	few	15	TGCGCCAGCAGCCAAGTCGACTCTCCTTCGGATACGCAGTATTTT	CASSQVDSPSDTQYF
TRBD1	TRBJ1-5	TRBV19	-	15	TGTGCCAGTACGAGCCGGGACAGGGAACCACCGCCCCAGCATTTT	CASTSRDREPPPQHF
-	TRBJ2-7	TRBV5-1	many	11	TGCGCCAGCAGCTTGTATAGCGAGCAGTACTTC	CASSLYSEQYF
-	TRBJ2-7	TRBV3-1	many	13	TGTGCCAGCAGCCCCAGCCGTTCCTACGAGCAGTACTTC	CASSPSRSYEQYF
TRBD1	TRBJ1-6	TRBV12-3/TRBV12-4	-	14	TGTGCCAGCAGGATGGGACAGGGAAATTCACCCCTCCACTTT	CASRMGQGNSPLHF
TRBD1	TRBJ1-1	TRBV6-1	few	14	TGTGCCAGCAATAGACAGGGTCTTGGGACTGAAGCTTTCTTT	CASNRQGLGTEAFF
-	TRBJ1-6	TRBV4-1	-	14	TGCGCCAGCAGCCCGGCAGTATCAAATTCACCCCTCCACTTT	CASSPAVSNSPLHF
TRBD2	TRBJ2-7	TRBV28	few	17	TGTGCCAGCAGTTCCAGACTAGCGGGAGGTCTGGGCTACGAGCAGTACTTC	CASSSRLAGGLGYEQYF
-	TRBJ2-5	TRBV11-2	-	14	TGTGCCAGCAGCCCTACGACGGGGACCGGGTCCCAGTACTTC	CASSPTTGTGSQYF
-	TRBJ1-2	TRBV7-9	-	14	TGTGCCAGCAGCTTAGCGGGGGCAGAATATGGCTACACCTTC	CASSLAGAEYGYTF
TRBD1	TRBJ2-1	TRBV20-1	-	15	TGCAGTGCTAGCGCGTCTGGGACAGGGGGTGGTGAGCAGTTCTTC	CSASASGTGGGEQFF
TRBD2	TRBJ2-7	TRBV4-2	-	15	TGTGCCAGCAGCCCTGGACTAGCGGACTCCTACGAGCAGTACTTC	CASSPGLADSYEQYF
-	TRBJ1-1	TRBV5-1	few	16	TGCGCCAGCAGCTTGCACCCGACGTACAGCACCACTGAAGCTTTCTTT	CASSLHPTYSTTEAFF
TRBD1	TRBJ1-2	TRBV20-1	-	13	TGCAGTGCTAGAGAACAGGGGTACTATGGCTACACCTTC	CSAREQGYYGYTF
-	TRBJ1-2	TRBV7-2	-	14	TGTGCCAGCAGCTTGATGCAGGGAATGGGGGGTTACACCTTC	CASSLMQGMGGYTF
-	TRBJ1-2	TRBV15	-	16	TGTGCCACCAGCCGAAAGGTGGTAGGGGGTAACTATGGCTACACCTTC	CATSRKVVGGNYGYTF
-	TRBJ2-5	TRBV6-2/TRBV6-3	-	14	TGTGCCAGCAGTTACGACTCGGGCCAAGAGACCCAGTACTTC	CASSYDSGQETQYF
TRBD1	TRBJ2-7	TRBV3-1	-	15	TGTGCCAGCAGCCAAGAGCAGGGGGCTACTTACGAGCAGTACTTC	CASSQEQGATYEQYF
-	TRBJ2-5	TRBV12-3/TRBV12-4	-	14	TGTGCCAGCAGTTTTTACGCGGGCGGAGAGACCCAGTACTTC	CASSFYAGGETQYF
TRBD1	TRBJ1-1	TRBV29-1	-	13	TGCAGCGTCCCAAGCACAGGGGACACTGAAGCTTTCTTT	CSVPSTGDTEAFF